Below, 5 T cell receptor beta chains from the same sample are listed, as sequenced in a study of cytomegalovirus exposure and HLA in healthy donors. Researchers ran the PCR with 60 Vbeta and 13 Jbeta primers. Repertoires were generated with immunoSEQ multiplex PCR, while TCRdb's copy carries only in-frame clones and drops some. The sample lists about 140,000 clones, 84% occurring once. Sequencing used PBMCs. The receptors here all came from a boy between 2 and 15 years old in good health and CMV-seronegative.

The chain couples TRBV5-1 to TRBJ2-1; D is possibly TRBD2 (6 bases). This CDR3 region has 15 residues. Germline CDR1 SGHRS, CDR2 YFSETQ. V gave up 4 bases and J gave up 7 bases, with 18 bases separating them. In DNA form, the CDR3 reads TGCGCCAGCAGCCCCCTCGGGGGAAAGTCGAATGAGCAGTTCTTC. As protein: CASSPLGGKSNEQFF. The variable domain in full, completed from reference TRBV5-1 and TRBJ2-1, reads KAGVTQTPRYLIKTRGQQVTLSCSPISGHRSVSWYQQTPGQGLQFLFEYFSETQRNKGNFPGRFSGRQFSNSRSEMNVSTLELGDSALYLCASSPLGGKSNEQFFGPGTRLTVL.

This clone was detected once. This chain uses TRBV2 with TRBJ2-2; D possibly corresponds to TRBD2 (5 bases). V lost 3 bases and J lost 3, with 8 bases in between. There are 14 residues in the CDR3. Germline CDR1 and CDR2: SNHLY and FYNNEI. In nucleotides, the CDR3 is TGTGCCAGCAGTGAGGACTCTTACACCGGGGAGCTGTTTTTT. Its protein product is CASSEDSYTGELFF.

This chain connects TRBV11-2 to TRBJ1-4; D is ambiguous. Trimming removed 5 bases from V and 8 bases from J, with 9 bases in between. This CDR3 is built from 12 residues. The germline CDR1 and CDR2 sequences are SGHAT and FQNNGV. The chain's CDR3 is CASSKTEEKLFF. The CDR3 bases are TGTGCCAGCAGCAAGACGGAGGAAAAACTGTTTTTT.

The chain couples TRBV5-1 to TRBJ2-7, with 10 nucleotides matching TRBD2. Unmatched junction bases numbered 4, after V lost 2 bases and J lost 2 bases. This CDR3 region has 15 residues. Germline V gene lookup returns CDR1 SGHRS and CDR2 YFSETQ. The CDR3 spells CASSLLAGYAYEQYF. The CDR3 DNA is TGCGCCAGCAGCTTACTAGCGGGGTATGCCTACGAGCAGTACTTC.

This clone was observed a single time. This sequence joins TRBV9 and TRBJ2-1; 8 positions match TRBD2. The trim removed 3 bases at V and 3 bases at J, leaving 8 bases unmatched. This CDR3 spans 16 amino acids. Looked up from germline, CDR1 is SGDLS and CDR2 is YYNGEE. CDR3 bases: TGTGCCAGCAGCGGCGTAGCGGGGTTTGTCTACAATGAGCAGTTCTTC. As protein: CASSGVAGFVYNEQFF.